Listed below are T cell receptor beta chains from one sample, sequenced in a study of cytomegalovirus exposure and HLA in healthy donors. TCRdb's copy holds only in-frame clones and misses some; the assay was immunoSEQ multiplex PCR. The profile shows approximately 150,000 clones, about 86% of them singletons. Specimen: PBMCs. The receptors here all came from a woman between 25 and 40 years old in good health and CMV-seronegative. The CDR3 runs from the conserved cysteine through the conserved F or W. Each record gives: D gene, clone size, J gene, V gene, CDR3 protein, CDR3 DNA. D genes are given only for firm matches. Clone sizes are given selectively: once, few, many, or a class where the clone is expanded.

d_gene: .
abundance: .
j_gene: TRBJ1-5
v_gene: TRBV18
CDR3aa: CASSQSGTWNNQPQHF
CDR3nt: TGTGCCAGCTCACAGTCAGGGACTTGGAACAATCAGCCCCAGCATTTT

d_gene: .
abundance: .
j_gene: TRBJ1-4
v_gene: TRBV15
CDR3aa: CAIATGTLEEKLFF
CDR3nt: TGTGCCATCGCTACAGGAACTTTGGAAGAAAAACTGTTTTTT

d_gene: .
abundance: .
j_gene: TRBJ1-6
v_gene: TRBV7-8
CDR3aa: CASSDRPAARNSPLHF
CDR3nt: TGTGCCAGCAGCGACCGCCCGGCAGCGCGGAATTCACCCCTCCACTTT

d_gene: .
abundance: .
j_gene: TRBJ1-2
v_gene: TRBV6-6
CDR3aa: CASSYGGTEVGYTF
CDR3nt: TGTGCCAGCAGTTATGGAGGGACCGAAGTTGGCTACACCTTC

d_gene: TRBD2
abundance: .
j_gene: TRBJ2-7
v_gene: TRBV2
CDR3aa: CASSVMVFGRGGYEQYF
CDR3nt: TGTGCCAGCAGTGTTATGGTTTTTGGGCGGGGGGGCTACGAGCAGTACTTC

d_gene: TRBD1
abundance: few
j_gene: TRBJ1-5
v_gene: TRBV30
CDR3aa: CACQGGSNQPQHF
CDR3nt: TGTGCCTGTCAGGGGGGAAGCAATCAGCCCCAGCATTTT

d_gene: .
abundance: .
j_gene: TRBJ2-2
v_gene: TRBV27
CDR3aa: CASSGYTGELFF
CDR3nt: TGTGCCAGCAGTGGCTACACCGGGGAGCTGTTTTTT

d_gene: TRBD2
abundance: .
j_gene: TRBJ2-1
v_gene: TRBV13
CDR3aa: CASSPPGGGADNEQFF
CDR3nt: TGTGCCAGCAGCCCACCTGGCGGGGGGGCCGACAATGAGCAGTTCTTC

d_gene: TRBD1
abundance: .
j_gene: TRBJ1-1
v_gene: TRBV4-2
CDR3aa: CASSQGDRDRWTEAFF
CDR3nt: TGTGCCAGCAGCCAAGGGGACAGGGATCGGTGGACTGAAGCTTTCTTT

d_gene: .
abundance: .
j_gene: TRBJ1-1
v_gene: TRBV29-1
CDR3aa: CSVPGIPLRTEAFF
CDR3nt: TGCAGCGTCCCCGGGATCCCCCTGAGGACTGAAGCTTTCTTT

d_gene: TRBD1
abundance: .
j_gene: TRBJ1-2
v_gene: TRBV12-5
CDR3aa: CASGLANRGDYGYTF
CDR3nt: TGTGCTAGTGGTTTGGCAAACAGGGGGGACTATGGCTACACCTTC

d_gene: .
abundance: .
j_gene: TRBJ1-2
v_gene: TRBV19
CDR3aa: CASSMLANYGYTF
CDR3nt: TGTGCCAGTAGTATGTTAGCTAACTATGGCTACACCTTC

d_gene: .
abundance: .
j_gene: TRBJ1-2
v_gene: TRBV27
CDR3aa: CASSLSGGAYGYTF
CDR3nt: TGTGCCAGCAGTTTATCCGGGGGGGCCTATGGCTACACCTTC

d_gene: TRBD2
abundance: .
j_gene: TRBJ2-1
v_gene: TRBV5-1
CDR3aa: CASSLGGTSFNEQFF
CDR3nt: TGCGCCAGCAGCTTGGGGGGGACTAGCTTCAATGAGCAGTTCTTC

d_gene: .
abundance: .
j_gene: TRBJ1-4
v_gene: TRBV6-1
CDR3aa: CASSESVLINEKLFF
CDR3nt: TGTGCCAGCAGTGAAAGCGTGCTGATTAATGAAAAACTGTTTTTT

d_gene: .
abundance: .
j_gene: TRBJ2-7
v_gene: TRBV5-1
CDR3aa: CASSLARESYEQYF
CDR3nt: TGCGCCAGCAGCTTGGCGAGGGAGTCCTACGAGCAGTACTTC

d_gene: .
abundance: .
j_gene: TRBJ2-1
v_gene: TRBV15
CDR3aa: CATSRNFGVGEQFF
CDR3nt: TGTGCCACCAGCAGAAACTTCGGGGTGGGTGAGCAGTTCTTC

d_gene: TRBD1
abundance: .
j_gene: TRBJ1-5
v_gene: TRBV4-2
CDR3aa: CASSHRPKTGDLNQPQHF
CDR3nt: TGTGCCAGCAGCCACCGCCCTAAGACAGGGGACCTCAATCAGCCCCAGCATTTT